This TCR beta chain came from a study of T cell changes during pregnancy in multiple sclerosis. Germline V gene lookup returns CDR1 SGHAT and CDR2 FQDESV (reference sequence). This CDR3 contains 16 residues. Unmatched junction bases numbered 21, after V lost 5 bases and J lost 15 bases. Libraries were prepared by immunoSEQ multiplex PCR; TCRdb keeps only in-frame clonotypes and omits some of them. The sample lists around 79,000 clones, under 95% occurring once. This rearrangement joins TRBV11-1 to TRBJ1-4, with 7 nucleotides matching TRBD1. The starting material was CD4+ T cells from peripheral blood mononuclear cells, obtained in the second trimester of pregnancy. The receptor comes from a female donor with multiple sclerosis, enrolled in a pregnancy study. The CDR3, as DNA: TGTGCCAGCAGCCGCAACGGACAGGCGTCCCCAATCGTGGTGTTTTTT. It encodes CASSRNGQASPIVVFF.